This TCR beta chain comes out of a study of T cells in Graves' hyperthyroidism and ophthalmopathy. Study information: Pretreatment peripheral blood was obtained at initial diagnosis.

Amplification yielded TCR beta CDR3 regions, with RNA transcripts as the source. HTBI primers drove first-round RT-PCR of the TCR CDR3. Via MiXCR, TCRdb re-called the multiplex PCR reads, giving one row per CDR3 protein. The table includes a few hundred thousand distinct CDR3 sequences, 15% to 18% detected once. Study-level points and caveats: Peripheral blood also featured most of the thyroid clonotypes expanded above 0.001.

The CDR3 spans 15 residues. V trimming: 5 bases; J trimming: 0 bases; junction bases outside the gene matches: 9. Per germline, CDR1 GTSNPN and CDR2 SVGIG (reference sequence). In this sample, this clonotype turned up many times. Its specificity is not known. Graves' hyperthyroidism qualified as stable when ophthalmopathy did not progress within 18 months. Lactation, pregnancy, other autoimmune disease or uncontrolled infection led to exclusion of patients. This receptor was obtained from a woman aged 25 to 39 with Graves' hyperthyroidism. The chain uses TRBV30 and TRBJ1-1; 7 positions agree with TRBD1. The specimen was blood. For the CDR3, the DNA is TGTGCCTGGGACAGGGCGGCGGGAATGAACACTGAAGCTTTCTTT. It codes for CAWDRAAGMNTEAFF.